Listed below are T cell receptor beta chains from one sample, sequenced in a study of T cell responses to AZD1222 COVID-19 vaccine. The assay was immunoSEQ multiplex PCR, and TCRdb's table has in-frame clones only and misses some. This repertoire shows about 130,000 clones, about 93% found once; its top ten account for about 6.7%. This specimen was peripheral blood, taken 28 days after the second AZD1222 dose. All receptors come from an adult who received the AZD1222 COVID-19 vaccine. Both conserved end residues are part of each CDR3. A clone size is listed for some rows: how often the clone was seen (once, few, many), or a class if it is expanded.

>TRBJ1-6|TRBV7-2|14|.
CASSQDRGNSPLHF
>TRBJ2-7|TRBV5-1|14|.
CASSIPSAAYEQYF
>TRBJ2-2|TRBV28|16|.
CASSFAGQGFTGELFF
>TRBJ1-2|TRBV12-3/TRBV12-4|13|.
CASSFRGSSGYTF
>TRBJ1-5|TRBV2|16|once
CASSLTDYYSNQPQHF
>TRBJ1-1|TRBV7-9|14|.
CASSSQGKNTEAFF
>TRBJ1-2|TRBV29-1|12|.
CSVVQGLYGYTF
>TRBJ1-4|TRBV7-9|14|.
CASSSGGQYEKLFF
>TRBJ1-2|TRBV7-8|16|.
CASSLLGQGEGYGYTF
>TRBJ1-5|TRBV11-1|15|.
CASSLGAGINQPQHF
>TRBJ1-4|TRBV5-8|17|once
CASSRSKDRRSNEKLFF
>TRBJ1-2|TRBV19|14|.
CASSIGGSLDGYTF
>TRBJ2-5|TRBV13|15|.
CASSPNNRVLETQYF
>TRBJ1-2|TRBV3-1/TRBV3-2|14|.
CASSQAYRNYGYTF